This is a list of T cell receptor beta chains from one sample in a study of CD8 T cells in ankylosing spondylitis. Via MiXCR, TCRdb re-called the 5' RACE reads, giving one row per CDR3 protein. Of approximately 400,000 distinct CDR3 sequences in the sample, 17% were seen once. Sample: blood, either unsorted or a sorted T cell fraction (not recorded which). The receptors stem from a male donor with ankylosing spondylitis. Each CDR3 is given with its conserved first and last residue. A D gene is named only where the DNA matches it firmly. Clone size is not always given. Where it is, it says once, few, many or a class for expanded clones.

V gene	J gene	D gene	clone size	CDR3 protein	CDR3 DNA
TRBV6-1	TRBJ2-7	NA	few	CASTLSWGAYEQYF	TGTGCCAGCACCCTAAGCTGGGGGGCGTACGAGCAGTACTTC
TRBV29-1	TRBJ1-2	NA	many	CSVRRVDGYTF	TGCAGCGTTCGGCGAGTGGATGGCTACACCTTC
TRBV30	TRBJ2-5	NA	few	CAWSGWTEKETQYF	TGTGCCTGGAGTGGCTGGACAGAAAAAGAGACCCAGTACTTC
TRBV20-1	TRBJ2-1	TRBD2	NA	CSARVGLAAPNEQFF	TGCAGTGCTAGAGTTGGACTAGCAGCCCCCAATGAGCAGTTCTTC
TRBV6-2/TRBV6-3	TRBJ1-5	NA	NA	CASSTDSTGQPQHF	TGTGCCAGCAGTACAGACTCGACGGGTCAGCCCCAGCATTTT
TRBV27	TRBJ2-1	NA	NA	CASTKGGRPYNEQFF	TGTGCCAGCACCAAAGGGGGTCGGCCCTACAATGAGCAGTTCTTC
TRBV20-1	TRBJ2-5	NA	NA	CSARDSPKTQYF	TGCAGTGCTAGAGACTCCCCCAAGACCCAGTACTTC
TRBV7-8	TRBJ1-2	TRBD1	NA	CASSLYGTGTQGYTF	TGTGCCAGCAGCTTATACGGGACAGGGACCCAAGGCTACACCTTC
TRBV24-1	TRBJ2-1	NA	many	CATSDHVGGEQFF	TGTGCCACCAGTGATCACGTAGGGGGTGAGCAGTTCTTC
TRBV12-3/TRBV12-4	TRBJ1-5	NA	few	CASSPNRARGNQPQHF	TGTGCCAGCAGTCCGAACAGGGCCCGGGGCAATCAGCCCCAGCATTTT
TRBV6-5	TRBJ2-4	NA	NA	CASSYKGPPKNIQYF	TGTGCCAGCAGTTACAAGGGTCCCCCCAAAAACATTCAGTACTTC
TRBV7-9	TRBJ1-6	NA	NA	CASSKIGATIYNSPLHF	TGTGCCAGCAGCAAAATCGGGGCAACTATTTATAATTCACCCCTCCACTTT